One and the same sample provided the 21 T cell receptor beta chains below, sequenced in a study of T-cell reconstitution after alpha-beta-depleted transplantation in children. TCRbeta library preparation incorporated unique molecular identifiers. TCRdb passed the PCR reads through MiXCR, listing each CDR3 protein once. The sample shows around 580,000 distinct CDR3 sequences, more than 20% of them seen only once. Sequencing used PBMCs, mostly from graft donor cells, obtained 360 days after TCRalphabeta/CD19-depleted stem cell transplant. Every receptor here comes from a boy younger than two who had a stem cell transplant for acute myeloid leukemia, so the T cells may come from the graft donor.

This clonotype has ten or more counts. The chain employs TRBV6-2 or TRBV6-3 and TRBJ1-1, with TRBD1 identical over 10 bases. The ends lost 8 bases at V and 6 bases at J; junction bases unmatched: 3. Germline V gene sequence: CDR1 MNHEY, CDR2 SVGEGT. The CDR3 contains 12 residues. Written as DNA, the CDR3 is TGTGCCAGCCGTGGACAGGGGGCTGAAGCTTTCTTT. This gives the protein CASRGQGAEAFF.

The chain joins TRBV20-1 to TRBJ2-5, with D possibly being TRBD1 (6 bases). This CDR3 has 15 amino acids. V lost 6 bases and J 0 bases, leaving 17 bases between the germline ends. The germline gives CDR1 DFQATT, CDR2 SNEGSKA (reference sequence). The CDR3 spells CSARTGTPNQETQYF. For the CDR3, the DNA is TGCAGTGCGAGGACCGGGACACCTAACCAAGAGACCCAGTACTTC.

This clonotype was counted at least ten times. The chain carries TRBV29-1 and TRBJ2-5; D call uncertain. The V gene lost 1 base and the J gene lost 1 base, with 7 bases spanning the gap. CDR3 size: 13 residues. Germline lookup yields CDR1 SQVTM and CDR2 ANQGSEA. CDR3: CSVEAQLQETQYF. The DNA for the CDR3 is TGCAGCGTTGAAGCACAGCTCCAAGAGACCCAGTACTTC.

This clonotype has ten or more counts. V and J are TRBV5-6 and TRBJ2-1; TRBD2 might be the D (6 bases). The CDR3 loop spans 13 amino acids. Germline lookup yields CDR1 SGHDT and CDR2 YYEEEE. V gave up 0 bases and J gave up 8 bases, with 9 bases separating them. In DNA form, the CDR3 reads TGTGCCAGCAGCTTGGCGGGGGTGGATGAGCAGTTCTTC. Protein product: CASSLAGVDEQFF.

This clonotype was recorded at least ten times. DNA for the CDR3: TGTGCCAGCAGCCAAAGAGGGACCCAGTACTTC. This encodes CASSQRGTQYF. J is TRBJ2-5 and V is TRBV3-1; unclear D gene. Germline CDR1 is LGHDT and CDR2 is YNNKEL (reference sequence). This CDR3 region has 11 residues. Deletions cut 2 bases from V and 7 bases from J, with 5 bases between.

The chain carries TRBV4-1 and TRBJ1-4, with unresolved D. The CDR3 extends over 15 amino acids. Trimming shortened V by 3 bases and J by 5 bases, and 13 bases separated the two germline ends. Germline loops: CDR1 MGHRA, CDR2 YSYEKL. Here the CDR3 reads CASSQVTASNEKLFF. The CDR3 DNA reads TGCGCCAGCAGCCAGGTTACAGCCTCGAATGAAAAACTGTTTTTT.

The gene calls are TRBV29-1 and TRBJ2-3; 7 nucleotides align to TRBD1. In germline, CDR1 is SQVTM, CDR2 ANQGSEA. The CDR3 spans 16 residues. J gave up 4 bases and V 0 bases, and 10 bases lay outside the gene matches. This CDR3 reads CSVEEIPGQTSDTQYF. CDR3 in DNA: TGCAGCGTTGAAGAGATCCCGGGACAGACTTCAGATACGCAGTATTTT.

This chain uses TRBV6-2 or TRBV6-3 with TRBJ2-5, with D hard to call. V was shortened by 5 bases and J by 1 base, with 8 bases between the two germline ends. Per germline, CDR1 MNHEY and CDR2 SVGEGT. CDR3 length equals 13 residues. The CDR3 spells CASSGSVQETQYF. CDR3 nucleotides: TGTGCCAGCAGTGGGTCAGTCCAAGAGACCCAGTACTTC.

This clonotype was detected a few times. This chain connects TRBV9 to TRBJ2-1; D may correspond to TRBD1 or TRBD2 (7 bases each). Germline CDR1 is SGDLS and CDR2 is YYNGEE. Trimming pared 4 bases from V and 5 bases from J, leaving 19 bases between. The CDR3 runs 16 residues. CDR3: CASSLLRQGGNNEQFF. CDR3 DNA: TGTGCCAGCAGCCTGCTACGACAGGGAGGGAACAATGAGCAGTTCTTC.

This clonotype was detected many times. The genes are TRBV20-1 and TRBJ2-7; possibly TRBD2 for D (6 bases). CDR3 length equals 14 residues. V was shortened by 4 bases and J by 1 base, with 14 bases between the two germline ends. Germline CDR1 reads DFQATT; CDR2 reads SNEGSKA (reference sequence). The CDR3 DNA reads as TGCAGTGCTACGCTCAGGGAGGCATCCTACGAGCAGTACGTC. As protein: CSATLREASYEQYV.

The chain carries TRBV20-1 and TRBJ1-2, with 8 nucleotides matching TRBD1. This CDR3 contains 14 residues. From germline, CDR1 is DFQATT and CDR2 SNEGSKA (reference sequence). V was clipped by 3 bases and J by 0 bases; unmatched bases: 3. The CDR3 protein is CSARGGQANYGYTF. Here the CDR3 DNA reads TGCAGTGCTAGGGGGGGACAGGCTAACTATGGCTACACCTTC.

This clonotype came up many times. This sequence joins TRBV25-1 and TRBJ2-2; D might be TRBD2 (6 bases). V lost 3 bases to trimming and J lost 4 bases, with 12 bases between them. The V gene's germline CDR1 is MGHDK and CDR2 SYGVNS. This CDR3 spans 15 amino acids. CDR3 sequence: CASSDRRGGTGELFF. As DNA, the CDR3 is TGTGCCAGCAGTGATCGGCGGGGAGGCACCGGGGAGCTGTTTTTT.

This sequence joins TRBV21-1 and TRBJ2-7; TRBD1, the table's D call, lacks a check against the DNA. TRBV21-1 is designated a pseudogene. This CDR3 is 17 amino acids long. This chain's CDR3 is CASSIKVQLPPSYEQYV. In DNA form, the CDR3 reads TGTGCCAGCAGCATCAAAGTGCAGCTACCCCCTTCCTACGAGCAGTACGTC.

The gene calls are TRBV20-1 and TRBJ1-2, with D unresolved. V was pared by 3 bases and J by 8 bases, with 16 bases between. The CDR3 extends over 13 amino acids. CDR1 and CDR2 from the germline V gene are DFQATT and SNEGSKA (reference sequence). CDR3: CSARDGLARGYTF. CDR3 bases: TGCAGTGCTAGGGACGGGCTGGCTAGGGGCTACACCTTC.

This clonotype was recorded at least ten times. V is TRBV12-3 or TRBV12-4 and J is TRBJ1-3; possible D gene TRBD1, 6 bases. Trimming stripped 6 bases from V and 0 bases from J, with 12 bases between. This CDR3 has 15 residues. CDR3 nucleotide sequence: TGTGCCAGCAGCAGGGGCACAGTCTCTGGAAACACCATATATTTT. Protein sequence: CASSRGTVSGNTIYF.

The table lists this clonotype with a few counts. This sequence joins TRBV5-1 and TRBJ2-1; possible D gene TRBD1, 6 bases. V gave up 3 bases and J gave up 6 bases, with 7 bases separating them. The germline V gene has CDR1 SGHRS and CDR2 YFSETQ. This CDR3 is built from 12 residues. CDR3 in amino acids: CASSSDSNEQFF. For the CDR3, the DNA is TGCGCCAGCAGCTCGGACAGCAATGAGCAGTTCTTC.

Comments on this clonotype: A much larger clone is a single base away; this may be a read error. The chain links TRBV6-2 or TRBV6-3 to TRBJ1-1, with D unclear. CDR1 and CDR2 from the germline V gene are MNHEY and SVGEGT. CDR3 length equals 12 residues. CDR3 sequence: CTSSRGNTEAFF. The DNA for the CDR3 is TGTACCAGCAGTCGCGGAAACACTGAAGCTTTCTTT.

CDR3 in DNA: TGTGCCAGCAGCGTACGGTACACCGGGGAGCTGTTTTTT. Its protein is CASSVRYTGELFF. The chain employs TRBV9 and TRBJ2-2; D not certain. The V gene's germline CDR1 is SGDLS and CDR2 YYNGEE. The V end was cut by 1 base, the J end by 3 bases, with 4 bases between. CDR3 length equals 13 residues.

The chain links TRBV7-2 to TRBJ2-1; the D is unclear. Deletions cut 1 base from V and 5 bases from J, with 15 bases between. The V gene's germline CDR1 is SGHTA and CDR2 FQGNSA. This CDR3 has 16 residues. Here the CDR3 reads CASSLVWLTGHNEQFF. CDR3 DNA: TGTGCCAGCAGCTTAGTCTGGCTAACCGGACACAATGAGCAGTTCTTC.

This clonotype has only a few counts. V and J are TRBV6-5 and TRBJ2-4, with D maybe TRBD2 (6 bases). The CDR3 is 15 amino acids. Trimming took off 3 bases at V and 7 bases at J, with 16 bases between the two ends. CDR1 is MNHEY and CDR2 is SVGAGI in the germline V gene. In DNA, the CDR3 is TGTGCCAGCAGTTATTTTGACAGCGGAGGGAACATTCAGTACTTC. Its translation: CASSYFDSGGNIQYF.

In this sample, this clonotype turned up many times. The J gene is TRBJ2-2, the V gene TRBV13, with 7 bases matching TRBD1. Losses at the gene ends were 4 bases for V and 0 bases for J; bases not matched to a gene: 5. The CDR3 loop spans 16 amino acids. Germline V gives CDR1 PRHDT, CDR2 FYEKMQ (reference sequence). CDR3 nucleotide sequence: TGTGCCAGCAGCTCACGGGACAGAGCGAACACCGGGGAGCTGTTTTTT. Its protein is CASSSRDRANTGELFF.